A single sample gave rise to the 21 T cell receptor beta chains below, sequenced in a study of cytomegalovirus exposure and HLA in healthy donors. It was with 60 Vbeta and 13 Jbeta primers that the PCR ran. TCRdb's table, derived via immunoSEQ multiplex PCR, lists solely in-frame clones and lacks some. The data contain some 170,000 clones, about 75% of them seen just once; the ten biggest clones take up 6.3%. Sequencing was performed on PBMCs. The receptors shown here come from a man aged 40-55 years in good health and CMV-seropositive.

The V gene is TRBV5-6, the J gene TRBJ2-5; 7 bases match TRBD1. Unmatched junction bases numbered 10, after V lost 3 bases and J lost 5 bases. CDR3 length: 15 amino acids. From germline, CDR1 is SGHDT and CDR2 YYEEEE. The CDR3 sequence is CASSSLTGREETQYF. The CDR3 DNA reads as TGTGCCAGCAGCTCCCTGACAGGGCGCGAGGAGACCCAGTACTTC.

Here the CDR3 DNA reads TGTGCCAGCAGCTTATTTCCGGGACTAGCGGGATCTAAGAGGGACACAGATACGCAGTATTTT. Its protein is CASSLFPGLAGSKRDTDTQYF. The J gene is TRBJ2-3, the V gene TRBV7-8; 13 bases line up with TRBD2. The CDR3 is 21 residues long. After removal of 2 bases from V and 2 bases from J, the junction contained 16 bases not matched to a gene. Germline values: CDR1 SGHVS, CDR2 FQNEAQ.

V is TRBV5-1 and J is TRBJ2-5; tentatively, D is TRBD1 (6 bases). Germline CDR1 and CDR2: SGHRS and YFSETQ. The CDR3 spans 17 residues. V lost 1 base and J lost 3, with 19 bases in between. The CDR3 loop reads CASSLRGGVGEKETQYF. The CDR3 bases are TGCGCCAGCAGCTTGCGTGGGGGCGTAGGGGAAAAAGAGACCCAGTACTTC.

The rearrangement links TRBV5-4 to TRBJ2-5; 10 nucleotides line up with TRBD2. CDR1 is SGHNT and CDR2 is YYREEE in the germline V gene (reference sequence). Trimming cost V 4 bases and J 3 bases; bases outside gene matches: 6. The CDR3 extends over 15 amino acids. The CDR3 sequence: CASSTRLAGEETQYF. DNA for the CDR3: TGTGCCAGCAGCACCAGGCTAGCGGGAGAAGAGACCCAGTACTTC.

The chain couples TRBV6-1 to TRBJ2-1, with TRBD2 identical over 9 bases. The CDR3 covers 15 residues. V trimming: 2 bases; J trimming: 6 bases; junction bases outside the gene matches: 5. The germline V gene encodes CDR1 MNHNS and CDR2 SASEGT. The CDR3 reads CASSELASGINEQFF. DNA for the CDR3: TGTGCCAGCAGTGAATTGGCTAGCGGGATCAATGAGCAGTTCTTC.

The V call is TRBV5-1, the J call TRBJ2-3; 11 bases map to TRBD1. CDR1 SGHRS and CDR2 YFSETQ come from the germline V gene. The CDR3 extends over 18 amino acids. Trimming took 4 bases from V and 0 from J; bases not matched to a gene: 10. The CDR3, as DNA: TGCGCCAGCAGCATTCCCGGGACAGGGGGTATTAGCACAGATACGCAGTATTTT. Translation gives CASSIPGTGGISTDTQYF.

This clone came up a few times. This rearrangement joins TRBV7-9 to TRBJ1-4; TRBD1 might be the D (6 bases). This CDR3 region has 15 residues. Germline assignment: CDR1 SEHNR and CDR2 FQNEAQ (reference sequence). Deletions cut 4 bases from V and 6 bases from J, with 15 bases between. The CDR3 nucleotides are TGTGCCAGCAGCTCCGAAGGGACAAACTATGAAAAACTGTTTTTT. Amino acid sequence: CASSSEGTNYEKLFF. The full variable domain, completed using reference TRBV7-9 and TRBJ1-4, is DTGVSQNPRHKITKRGQNVTFRCDPISEHNRLYWYRQTLGQGPEFLTYFQNEAQLEKSRLLSDRFSAERPKGSFSTLEIQRTEQGDSAMYLCASSSEGTNYEKLFFGSGTQLSVL.

About this clone itself: The junction does not match germline at one end; this may be a read error. This sample includes further DNA sequences coding for the same CDR3. The rearrangement links TRBV7-3 to TRBJ2-2; perhaps TRBD2 as D (6 bases). CDR3 size: 13 residues. The germline V gene encodes CDR1 SGHTA and CDR2 FQGTGA. The CDR3 coding sequence is TGTGCCAGCAGCTTGGAGGGCTCCGGGGAACTGTTTTTT. Protein sequence: CASSLEGSGELFF.

This rearrangement joins TRBV19 to TRBJ1-5, with D tentatively TRBD1 (5 bases). V lost 5 bases to trimming and J lost 5 bases, with 16 bases between them. The CDR3 has 15 residues. The germline gives CDR1 LNHDA, CDR2 SQIVND (reference sequence). The DNA of the CDR3 is TGTGCCAGTAGTCCCCAAAGGGGCAGCCATCAGCCCCAGCATTTT. Its translation: CASSPQRGSHQPQHF.

The chain joins TRBV30 to TRBJ2-7, with a tentative D call TRBD2 (5 bases). This CDR3 comprises 12 residues. V shed 2 bases and J shed 6 bases, with 11 bases lying between them. Germline V gene sequence: CDR1 GTSNPN, CDR2 SVGIG (reference sequence). For the CDR3, the DNA is TGTGCCTGGAGTCCCGGGGTGGGCGAGCAGTACTTC. Translation: CAWSPGVGEQYF. The full variable domain, in which reference TRBV30 and TRBJ2-7 provide the parts outside the CDR3, is SQTIHQWPATLVQPVGSPLSLECTVEGTSNPNLYWYRQAAGRGLQLLFYSVGIGQISSEVPQNLSASRPQDRQFILSSKKLLLSDSGFYLCAWSPGVGEQYFGPGTRLTVT.

The genes are TRBV7-9 and TRBJ2-1; the match to TRBD2 covers 8 bases. V lost 2 bases and J lost 3; bases outside the gene matches: 3. CDR1 is SEHNR, CDR2 FQNEAQ, per germline (reference sequence). CDR3 length: 15 residues. CDR3 region: CASSLIGRVYNEQFF. For the CDR3, the DNA is TGTGCCAGCAGCTTAATCGGGAGGGTCTACAATGAGCAGTTCTTC.

V and J are TRBV19 and TRBJ2-3; 14 nucleotides line up with TRBD2. The germline V gene has CDR1 LNHDA and CDR2 SQIVND (reference sequence). This CDR3 contains 16 residues. Trimming cost V 3 bases and J 5 bases; bases outside gene matches: 4. CDR3 in amino acids: CASSMWTSGRQDTQYF. In DNA, the CDR3 is TGTGCCAGTAGTATGTGGACTAGCGGGAGGCAAGATACGCAGTATTTT. Together with reference TRBV19 and TRBJ2-3, the CDR3 gives the full variable domain: DGGITQSPKYLFRKEGQNVTLSCEQNLNHDAMYWYRQDPGQGLRLIYYSQIVNDFQKGDIAEGYSVSREKKESFPLTVTSAQKNPTAFYLCASSMWTSGRQDTQYFGPGTRLTVL.

This clone showed up just once. The chain links TRBV5-4 to TRBJ1-2; maybe TRBD1 (6 bases). Per the germline V gene, CDR1 is SGHNT and CDR2 is YYREEE (reference sequence). The CDR3 loop spans 16 amino acids. Trimming pared 6 bases from V and 3 bases from J, leaving 21 bases between. CDR3 residues: CASNKGGDSLYYGYTF. DNA for the CDR3: TGTGCCAGCAATAAGGGGGGGGACTCCTTATACTATGGCTACACCTTC.

The rearrangement joins TRBV11-3 to TRBJ1-3; D gene unclear. V gave up 4 bases and J gave up 0 bases, with 7 bases separating them. CDR1 SGHNT and CDR2 YENEEA come from the germline V gene. This CDR3 contains 14 residues. CDR3 sequence: CASSWSGSGNTIYF. The CDR3 DNA follows: TGTGCCAGCAGCTGGTCGGGCTCTGGAAACACCATATATTTT. Based on the CDR3 plus reference TRBV11-3 and TRBJ1-3, the full variable domain is EAGVVQSPRYKIIEKKQPVAFWCNPISGHNTLYWYLQNLGQGPELLIRYENEEAVDDSQLPKDRFSAERLKGVDSTLKIQPAELGDSAVYLCASSWSGSGNTIYFGEGSWLTVV.

This chain connects TRBV18 to TRBJ2-7; D gene uncertain. This CDR3 has 13 residues. Germline V gene lookup returns CDR1 KGHSH and CDR2 LQKENI. V lost 3 bases, J lost 6 bases, and 12 bases lay in between. CDR3 bases: TGTGCCAGCTCACCGTACGGGTTGAGCGAGCAGTACTTC. Its translation: CASSPYGLSEQYF.

V is TRBV6-1 and J is TRBJ1-1, with D possibly matching TRBD1 (5 bases). V was shortened by 5 bases and J by 6 bases, with 19 bases between the two germline ends. Germline V gives CDR1 MNHNS, CDR2 SASEGT. The CDR3 runs 15 residues. CDR3 coding DNA: TGTGCCAGCAGTAGGGAGGTCAGGGAGGGCGCTGAAGCTTTCTTT. Translating it yields CASSREVREGAEAFF.

The sample holds a few counts of this clone. The chain joins TRBV6-1 to TRBJ2-7, with a tentative D call TRBD2 (5 bases). Trimming took 7 bases from V and 4 from J, leaving 14 bases between them. CDR3 size: 13 residues. Germline V CDR1 and CDR2: MNHNS, SASEGT. This CDR3 is CASISSGRYEQYF. CDR3 DNA sequence: TGTGCCAGCATATCGAGCGGAAGGTACGAGCAGTACTTC.

This clone has just one count. The CDR3 protein is CASSESGSGTEAFF. In DNA, the CDR3 is TGCGCCAGCAGTGAGTCCGGGTCGGGCACTGAAGCTTTCTTT. The chain is built from TRBV10-1 and TRBJ1-1; D is undetermined. The germline V gene encodes CDR1 WNHNN and CDR2 SYGVQD (reference sequence). Trimming cost V 0 bases and J 4 bases, with 9 bases left between them. The CDR3 runs to 14 residues.

The chain carries TRBV19 and TRBJ1-1; D not resolved. V dropped 6 bases and J dropped 0 bases, with 14 bases sitting between them. Germline V lookup: CDR1 LNHDA, CDR2 SQIVND (reference sequence). This CDR3 contains 15 residues. This CDR3 is CASRPFPYLNTEAFF. For the CDR3, the DNA is TGTGCCAGTAGACCTTTCCCCTATTTGAACACTGAAGCTTTCTTT.

V and J are TRBV7-9 and TRBJ1-4; weak D call: TRBD1 (6 bases). Germline V CDR1 and CDR2: SEHNR, FQNEAQ (reference sequence). CDR3 size: 15 residues. Trimming took off 5 bases at V and 5 bases at J, with 15 bases between the two ends. The CDR3 DNA is TGTGCCAGCAGCCAGGGTGACAGGCGGAATGAAAAACTGTTTTTT. As protein: CASSQGDRRNEKLFF.

This clone was seen a handful of times. The chain carries TRBV19 and TRBJ1-1, with D perhaps matching TRBD1 (5 bases). This CDR3 contains 14 residues. Trimming took off 5 bases at V and 2 bases at J, with 12 bases between the two ends. CDR1 is LNHDA, CDR2 SQIVND, per germline (reference sequence). The CDR3 loop is CASSVRTYNTEAFF. The CDR3 DNA is TGTGCCAGTAGTGTTCGGACATACAACACTGAAGCTTTCTTT.